The T cell receptor (beta chain) described here comes from a study of naive and memory T cell subsets. Study results and limitations: In naive cells, over 95% of TCR sequences were seen only once.

An equimolar mix of two oligonucleotides served as the beta constant-region primer for TRBC1 and TRBC2. The ligated cDNA underwent four PCR rounds using SP2 and nested alpha and beta constant-region primers. An oligonucleotide with the SP2 primer and a 12-nucleotide UMI was ligated to the cDNA 3' end. TCRdb passed the UMI-ligation and nested PCR reads through MiXCR, listing each CDR3 protein once. The sample records 30,000 to 40,000 distinct CDR3 sequences, roughly 20% being singletons. For this clonotype: Antigen unknown.

The length of the CDR3 is 12 residues. Trimming cost V 3 bases and J 3 bases, with 9 bases left between them. Per germline, CDR1 DFQATT and CDR2 SNEGSKA (reference sequence). Material: effector memory CD4+ T cells from blood. Described subset: effector memory, CD45RA- CD27-. This clonotype was obtained from a human donor in good health. The gene calls are TRBV20-1 and TRBJ2-7; D gene ambiguous. The CDR3 DNA reads TGCAGTGCTAGTGGGGTAGTCTACGAGCAGTACTTC. Its protein is CSASGVVYEQYF.